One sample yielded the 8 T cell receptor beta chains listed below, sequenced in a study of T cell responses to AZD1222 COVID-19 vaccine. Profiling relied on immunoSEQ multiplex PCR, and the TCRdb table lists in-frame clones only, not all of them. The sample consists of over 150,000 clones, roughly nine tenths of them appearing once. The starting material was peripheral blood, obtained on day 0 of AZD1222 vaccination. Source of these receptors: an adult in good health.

CDR3 loop: CASSQGVWDGGELFF. The CDR3 DNA follows: TGTGCCAGCAGCCAGGGTGTCTGGGACGGCGGGGAGCTGTTTTTT. The chain carries TRBV3-1 (or the pseudogene TRBV3-2) and TRBJ2-2; the D call may be TRBD1 or TRBD2 (5 bases each). The germline V gene has CDR1 LGHDT and CDR2 YNNKEL (reference sequence). V gave up 3 bases and J gave up 7 bases, with 15 bases separating them. The CDR3 spans 15 residues.

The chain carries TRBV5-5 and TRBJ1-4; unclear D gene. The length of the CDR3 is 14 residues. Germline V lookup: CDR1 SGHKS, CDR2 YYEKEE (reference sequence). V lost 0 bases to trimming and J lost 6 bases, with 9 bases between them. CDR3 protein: CASSLGQIDEKLFF. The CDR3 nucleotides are TGTGCCAGCAGCTTGGGGCAAATTGATGAAAAACTGTTTTTT.

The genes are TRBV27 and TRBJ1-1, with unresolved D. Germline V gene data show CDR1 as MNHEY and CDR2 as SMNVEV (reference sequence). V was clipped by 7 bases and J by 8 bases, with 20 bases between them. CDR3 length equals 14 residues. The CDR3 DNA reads TGTGCCAGCACCCCAACGGGTACGGGGTTGGAAGCTTTCTTT. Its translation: CASTPTGTGLEAFF.

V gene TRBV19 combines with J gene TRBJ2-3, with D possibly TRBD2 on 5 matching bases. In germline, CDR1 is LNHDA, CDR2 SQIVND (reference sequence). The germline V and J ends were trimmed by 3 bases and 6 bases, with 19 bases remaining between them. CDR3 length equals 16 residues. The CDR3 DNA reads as TGTGCCAGTAGTATTGCGGCGGGCTACCCGGGTGATACGCAGTATTTT. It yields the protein CASSIAAGYPGDTQYF.

The chain's CDR3 is CASSLGGEAEAFF. In DNA form, the CDR3 reads TGTGCCAGCAGCCTAGGGGGCGAGGCTGAAGCTTTCTTT. The chain employs TRBV28 and TRBJ1-1; 7 bases match TRBD1. The CDR3 runs to 13 residues. In germline, CDR1 is MDHEN, CDR2 SYDVKM. V was clipped by 6 bases and J by 6 bases; unmatched bases: 7.

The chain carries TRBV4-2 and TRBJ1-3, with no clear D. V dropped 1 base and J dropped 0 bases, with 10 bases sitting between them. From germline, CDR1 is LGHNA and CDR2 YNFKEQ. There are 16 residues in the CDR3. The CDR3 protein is CASSQAATYSGNTIYF. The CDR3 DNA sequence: TGTGCCAGCAGCCAAGCGGCCACCTACTCTGGAAACACCATATATTTT.

The CDR3 loop is CASSLDAGGGQPQHF. The CDR3 coding sequence is TGTGCCAGCAGCTTAGACGCAGGGGGCGGTCAGCCCCAGCATTTT. The chain has TRBV11-2 and TRBJ1-5; 8 positions agree with TRBD1. With 0 bases clipped from V and 6 bases from J, the junction kept 4 bases outside the gene matches. CDR3 size: 15 residues. CDR1 and CDR2 (germline): SGHAT, FQNNGV.

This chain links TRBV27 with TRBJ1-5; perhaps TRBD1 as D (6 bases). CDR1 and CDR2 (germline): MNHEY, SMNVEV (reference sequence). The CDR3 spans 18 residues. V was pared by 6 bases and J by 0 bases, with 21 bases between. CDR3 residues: CASRDVALQGNSNQPQHF. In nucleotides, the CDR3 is TGTGCCAGCAGAGACGTCGCTTTACAGGGAAATAGCAATCAGCCCCAGCATTTT.